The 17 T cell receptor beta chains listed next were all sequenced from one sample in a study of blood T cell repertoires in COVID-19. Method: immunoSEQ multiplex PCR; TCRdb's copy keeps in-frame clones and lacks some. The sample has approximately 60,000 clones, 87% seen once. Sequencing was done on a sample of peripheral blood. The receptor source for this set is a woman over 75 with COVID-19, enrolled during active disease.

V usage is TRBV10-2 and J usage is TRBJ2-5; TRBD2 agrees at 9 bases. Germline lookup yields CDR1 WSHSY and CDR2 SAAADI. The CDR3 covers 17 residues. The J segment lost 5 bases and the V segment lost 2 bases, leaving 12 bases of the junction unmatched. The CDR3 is CASSELASGINRETQYF. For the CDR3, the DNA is TGCGCCAGCAGTGAGCTGGCTAGCGGGATTAATAGGGAGACCCAGTACTTC.

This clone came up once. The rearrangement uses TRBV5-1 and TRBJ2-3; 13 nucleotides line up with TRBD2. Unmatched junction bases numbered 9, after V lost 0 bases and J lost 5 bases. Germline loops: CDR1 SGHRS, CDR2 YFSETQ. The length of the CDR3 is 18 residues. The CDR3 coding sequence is TGCGCCAGCAGCTTGGGGACTAGCGGGGGTATTCGGGGAGATACGCAGTATTTT. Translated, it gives CASSLGTSGGIRGDTQYF.

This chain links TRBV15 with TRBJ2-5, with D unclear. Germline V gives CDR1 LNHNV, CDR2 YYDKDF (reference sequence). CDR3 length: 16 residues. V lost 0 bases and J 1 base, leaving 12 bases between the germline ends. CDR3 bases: TGTGCCACCAGCAGAGATGAGTTCCTAAGCCAAGAGACCCAGTACTTC. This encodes CATSRDEFLSQETQYF.

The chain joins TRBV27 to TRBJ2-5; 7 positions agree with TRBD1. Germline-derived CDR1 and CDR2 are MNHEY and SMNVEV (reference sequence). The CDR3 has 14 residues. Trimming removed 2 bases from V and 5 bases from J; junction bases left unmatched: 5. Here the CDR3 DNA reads TGTGCCAGCAGTTTAAGGGACAGCTTGGAGACCCAGTACTTC. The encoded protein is CASSLRDSLETQYF.

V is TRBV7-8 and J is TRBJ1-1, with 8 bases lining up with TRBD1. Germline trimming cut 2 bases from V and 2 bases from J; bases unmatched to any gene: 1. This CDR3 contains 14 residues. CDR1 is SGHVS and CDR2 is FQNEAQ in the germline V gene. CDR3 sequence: CASSLQGANTEAFF. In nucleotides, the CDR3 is TGTGCCAGCAGCTTACAGGGGGCTAACACTGAAGCTTTCTTT.

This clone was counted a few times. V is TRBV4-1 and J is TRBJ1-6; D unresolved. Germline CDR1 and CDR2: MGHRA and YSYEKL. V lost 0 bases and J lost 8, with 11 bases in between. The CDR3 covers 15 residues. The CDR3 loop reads CASSQDLGRDSPLHF. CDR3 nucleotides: TGCGCCAGCAGCCAAGATCTGGGGAGGGATTCACCCCTCCACTTT.

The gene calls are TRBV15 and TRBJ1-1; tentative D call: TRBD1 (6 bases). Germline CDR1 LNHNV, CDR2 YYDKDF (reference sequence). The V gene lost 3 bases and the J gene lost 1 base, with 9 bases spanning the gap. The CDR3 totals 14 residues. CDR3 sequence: CATSRDRSNTEAFF. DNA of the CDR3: TGTGCCACCAGCAGGGACAGATCGAACACTGAAGCTTTCTTT. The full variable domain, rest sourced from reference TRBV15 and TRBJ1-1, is DAMVIQNPRYQVTQFGKPVTLSCSQTLNHNVMYWYQQKSSQAPKLLFHYYDKDFNNEADTPDNFQSRRPNTSFCFLDIRSPGLGDTAMYLCATSRDRSNTEAFFGQGTRLTVV.

The CDR3 DNA follows: TGTGCCAGCAGCAAAGCAGGGGGCTGCACTGAAGCTTTCTTT. Amino acids: CASSKAGGCTEAFF. The chain employs TRBV21-1 and TRBJ1-1; TRBD1, the table's D call, lacks a check against the DNA. TRBV21-1 corresponds to a pseudogene. This CDR3 comprises 14 residues.

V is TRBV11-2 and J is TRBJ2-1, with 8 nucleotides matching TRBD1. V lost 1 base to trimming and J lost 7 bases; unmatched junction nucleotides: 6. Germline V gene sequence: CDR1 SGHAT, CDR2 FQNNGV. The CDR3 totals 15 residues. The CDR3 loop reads CASSLGGTGMNEQFF. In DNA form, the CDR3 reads TGTGCCAGCAGCTTAGGCGGGACAGGTATGAATGAGCAGTTCTTC.

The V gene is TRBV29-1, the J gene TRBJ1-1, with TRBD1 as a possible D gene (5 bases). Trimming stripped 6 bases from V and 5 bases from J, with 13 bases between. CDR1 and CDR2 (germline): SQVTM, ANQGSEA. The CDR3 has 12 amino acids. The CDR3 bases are TGCAGCGTCACCTCAGGGATAACTGAAGCTTTCTTT. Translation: CSVTSGITEAFF.

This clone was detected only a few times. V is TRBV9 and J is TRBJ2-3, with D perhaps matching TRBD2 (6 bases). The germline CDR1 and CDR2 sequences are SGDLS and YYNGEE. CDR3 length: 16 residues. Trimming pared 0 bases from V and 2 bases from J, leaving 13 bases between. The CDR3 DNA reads TGTGCCAGCAGCGTAGATGTGGGGGGAAACACAGATACGCAGTATTTT. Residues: CASSVDVGGNTDTQYF. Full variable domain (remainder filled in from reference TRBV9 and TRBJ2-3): DSGVTQTPKHLITATGQRVTLRCSPRSGDLSVYWYQQSLDQGLQFLIQYYNGEERAKGNILERFSAQQFPDLHSELNLSSLELGDSALYFCASSVDVGGNTDTQYFGPGTRLTVL.

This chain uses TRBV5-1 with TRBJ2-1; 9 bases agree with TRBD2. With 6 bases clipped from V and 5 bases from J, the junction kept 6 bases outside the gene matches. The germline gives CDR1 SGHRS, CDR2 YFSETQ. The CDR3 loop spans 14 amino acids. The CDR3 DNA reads TGCGCCAGCATTGGCGGGGGGGCGCACAATGAGCAGTTCTTC. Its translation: CASIGGGAHNEQFF. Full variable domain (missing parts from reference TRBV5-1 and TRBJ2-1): KAGVTQTPRYLIKTRGQQVTLSCSPISGHRSVSWYQQTPGQGLQFLFEYFSETQRNKGNFPGRFSGRQFSNSRSEMNVSTLELGDSALYLCASIGGGAHNEQFFGPGTRLTVL.

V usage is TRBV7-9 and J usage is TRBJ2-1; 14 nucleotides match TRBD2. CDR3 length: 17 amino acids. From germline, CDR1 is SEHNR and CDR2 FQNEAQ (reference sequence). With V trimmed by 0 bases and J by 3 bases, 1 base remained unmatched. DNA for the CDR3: TGTGCCAGCAGCTTAGCGGGACTAGCGGGGGACTACAATGAGCAGTTCTTC. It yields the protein CASSLAGLAGDYNEQFF.

The CDR3 spells CASSLTNYEQYF. In DNA, the CDR3 is TGTGCCAGCAGCCTTACAAACTACGAGCAGTACTTC. This rearrangement joins TRBV3-1 (or the pseudogene TRBV3-2) to TRBJ2-7; D gene uncertain. V gave up 4 bases and J gave up 3 bases, with 7 bases separating them. Germline CDR1 LGHDT, CDR2 YNNKEL (reference sequence). The length of the CDR3 is 12 residues.

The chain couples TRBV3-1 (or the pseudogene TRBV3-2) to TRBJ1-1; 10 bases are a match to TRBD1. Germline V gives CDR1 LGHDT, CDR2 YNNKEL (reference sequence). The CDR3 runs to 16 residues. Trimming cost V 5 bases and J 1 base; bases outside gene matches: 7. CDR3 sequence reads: CASSTWDRGSNTEAFF. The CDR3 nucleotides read TGTGCCAGCAGCACTTGGGACAGGGGTTCGAACACTGAAGCTTTCTTT.

The chain's CDR3 is CASSLRTSGATSSYEQYF. Here the CDR3 DNA reads TGTGCCAGCAGCCTCCGGACTAGCGGGGCGACGAGCTCCTACGAGCAGTACTTC. The gene calls are TRBV7-8 and TRBJ2-7, with 12 bases that match TRBD2. This CDR3 has 18 amino acids. CDR1 is SGHVS, CDR2 FQNEAQ, per germline. The V segment lost 5 bases and the J segment 0 bases; nucleotides outside the gene matches: 11.

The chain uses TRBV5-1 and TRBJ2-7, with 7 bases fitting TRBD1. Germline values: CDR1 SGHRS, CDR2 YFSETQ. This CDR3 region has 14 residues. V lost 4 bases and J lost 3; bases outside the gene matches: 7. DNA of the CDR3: TGCGCCAGCAGCCCACCACAGGGGATCTACGAGCAGTACTTC. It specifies CASSPPQGIYEQYF. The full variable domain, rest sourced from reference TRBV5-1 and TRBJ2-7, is KAGVTQTPRYLIKTRGQQVTLSCSPISGHRSVSWYQQTPGQGLQFLFEYFSETQRNKGNFPGRFSGRQFSNSRSEMNVSTLELGDSALYLCASSPPQGIYEQYFGPGTRLTVT.